Each of the 10 T cell receptor beta chains below was sequenced from the same sample in a study of CD8 T cells in ankylosing spondylitis (TCRdb year 2017). The library was produced with 5' RACE. For sequencing, an Illumina HiSeq 2500 was employed. TCRdb trimmed the raw reads at Q25, called clones with MiXCR and kept productive beta chains. One record per CDR3 amino acid sequence lists the most common genes and DNA. For this sample the table gives 200,000 to 300,000 distinct CDR3 sequences, of which roughly 25% were detected only once. The top ten constitute approximately 0.61% of the sample. Sequences were obtained from blood, either unsorted or a sorted T cell fraction (not recorded which). The receptors originated from a male donor with ankylosing spondylitis or in good health (not recorded which).

The J gene is TRBJ2-3, the V gene TRBV15; 7 bases match TRBD2. The CDR3 covers 15 residues. Germline trimming cut 5 bases from V and 4 bases from J; bases unmatched to any gene: 9. The germline CDR1 and CDR2 sequences are LNHNV and YYDKDF (reference sequence). This CDR3 reads CATSGEGWGADTQYF. The DNA for the CDR3 is TGTGCCACCAGCGGGGAGGGGTGGGGAGCAGATACGCAGTATTTT. Full variable domain (remainder filled in from reference TRBV15 and TRBJ2-3): DAMVIQNPRYQVTQFGKPVTLSCSQTLNHNVMYWYQQKSSQAPKLLFHYYDKDFNNEADTPDNFQSRRPNTSFCFLDIRSPGLGDTAMYLCATSGEGWGADTQYFGPGTRLTVL.

Here the CDR3 reads CASSSDPSGANVLTF. As DNA, the CDR3 is TGTGCCAGCAGTTCCGACCCTTCGGGGGCCAACGTCCTGACTTTC. The chain is built from TRBV28 and TRBJ2-6; D call uncertain. The CDR3 runs 15 residues. The ends were cut back, 4 bases at V and 4 bases at J, with 11 bases in the middle. The germline gives CDR1 MDHEN, CDR2 SYDVKM.

The V gene is TRBV4-2, the J gene TRBJ2-7, with 8 bases fitting TRBD2. Germline trimming cut 4 bases from V and 0 bases from J; bases unmatched to any gene: 5. CDR3 length: 15 residues. Germline V CDR1 and CDR2: LGHNA, YNFKEQ. The CDR3 DNA follows: TGTGCCAGCAGCCCGATTCTAGCGGGCTCCTACGAGCAGTACTTC. Its protein product is CASSPILAGSYEQYF.

The chain couples TRBV12-3 or TRBV12-4 to TRBJ2-5; TRBD1 might be the D (6 bases). The V gene lost 8 bases and the J gene lost 4 bases, with 14 bases spanning the gap. This CDR3 is built from 13 residues. The CDR3 loop is CASEGDMGETQYF. In DNA form, the CDR3 reads TGTGCCAGCGAGGGGGATATGGGAGAGACCCAGTACTTC.

This clonotype has just a few counts. This chain joins TRBV20-1 and TRBJ2-3, with 8 positions matching TRBD2. The trim removed 0 bases at V and 3 bases at J, leaving 11 bases unmatched. The CDR3 is 17 residues long. Germline CDR1 and CDR2: DFQATT and SNEGSKA (reference sequence). The CDR3 region has the DNA TGCAGTGCTAGAGACTGGCAGGGACTAGTTGAGACAGATACGCAGTATTTT. Protein product: CSARDWQGLVETDTQYF.

This clonotype was recorded a few times. V usage is TRBV6-5 and J usage is TRBJ1-1; unclear D gene. V gave up 0 bases and J gave up 6 bases, with 11 bases separating them. The CDR3 covers 14 residues. Germline values: CDR1 MNHEY, CDR2 SVGAGI. CDR3 residues: CASSYSGRYAEAFF. Here the CDR3 DNA reads TGTGCCAGCAGTTACTCCGGCAGGTACGCTGAAGCTTTCTTT.

The chain carries TRBV7-6 and TRBJ2-2, with D possibly TRBD1 on 6 matching bases. Per germline, CDR1 SGHVS and CDR2 FNYEAQ. The CDR3 is 13 amino acids. The ends were cut back, 5 bases at V and 7 bases at J, with 11 bases in the middle. CDR3 residues: CASSLTGFGELFF. As DNA, the CDR3 is TGTGCCAGCAGCCTAACAGGGTTCGGGGAGCTGTTTTTT.

This clonotype was counted only a few times. The chain combines TRBV19 with TRBJ2-3; D uncertain. CDR1 is LNHDA and CDR2 is SQIVND in the germline V gene (reference sequence). The CDR3 covers 14 residues. V gave up 7 bases and J gave up 1 base, with 12 bases separating them. This CDR3 reads CASKYQVGTDTQYF. The CDR3 region has the DNA TGTGCCAGTAAATACCAGGTTGGCACAGATACGCAGTATTTT.

Many counts were recorded for this clonotype. The gene calls are TRBV29-1 and TRBJ2-7; tentatively, D is TRBD2 (6 bases). The CDR3 has 13 residues. The germline V gene has CDR1 SQVTM and CDR2 ANQGSEA. V lost 4 bases to trimming and J lost 7 bases, with 17 bases between them. The CDR3 loop is CSVAGRLRGEQYF. In DNA form, the CDR3 reads TGCAGCGTTGCGGGGAGGCTCCGTGGAGAGCAGTACTTC.

This clonotype occurred many times. The CDR3 region is CSAGDRGISYEQYF. The CDR3 DNA reads TGCAGTGCTGGGGACAGGGGTATCTCCTACGAGCAGTACTTC. The rearrangement links TRBV20-1 to TRBJ2-7; TRBD1 agrees at 10 bases. Germline CDR1 is DFQATT and CDR2 is SNEGSKA (reference sequence). This CDR3 is built from 14 residues. V lost 5 bases, J lost 0 bases, and 4 bases stayed unmatched.